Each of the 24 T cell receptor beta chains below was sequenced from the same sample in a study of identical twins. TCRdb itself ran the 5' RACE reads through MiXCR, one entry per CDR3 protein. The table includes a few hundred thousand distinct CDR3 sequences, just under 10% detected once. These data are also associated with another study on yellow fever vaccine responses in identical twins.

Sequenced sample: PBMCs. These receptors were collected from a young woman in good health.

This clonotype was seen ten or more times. The CDR3 bases are TGTGCCAGCAGTTACAGAACTAGCGGAGAGCAGTACTTC. This sequence encodes CASSYRTSGEQYF. The chain employs TRBV6-2 or TRBV6-3 and TRBJ2-7; 8 bases are shared with TRBD2. CDR3 length: 13 residues. Germline V CDR1 and CDR2: MNHEY, SVGEGT. V lost 2 bases to trimming and J lost 7 bases; unmatched junction nucleotides: 4.

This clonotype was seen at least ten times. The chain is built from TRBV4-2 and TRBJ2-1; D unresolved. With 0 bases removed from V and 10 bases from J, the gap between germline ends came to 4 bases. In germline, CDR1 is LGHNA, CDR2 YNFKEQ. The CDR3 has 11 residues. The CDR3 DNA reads TGTGCCAGCAGCCAAGATCTAGAGCAGTTCTTC. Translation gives CASSQDLEQFF.

CDR3 region: CARSPGMIVGSYNEQFF. In DNA form, the CDR3 reads TGTGCCAGGAGCCCGGGGATGATAGTGGGTTCCTACAATGAGCAGTTCTTC. This chain uses TRBV5-6 with TRBJ2-1; tentative D call: TRBD2 (5 bases). The CDR3 has 17 amino acids. Looked up from germline, CDR1 is SGHDT and CDR2 is YYEEEE. Trimming shortened V by 8 bases and J by 1 base, and 22 bases separated the two germline ends.

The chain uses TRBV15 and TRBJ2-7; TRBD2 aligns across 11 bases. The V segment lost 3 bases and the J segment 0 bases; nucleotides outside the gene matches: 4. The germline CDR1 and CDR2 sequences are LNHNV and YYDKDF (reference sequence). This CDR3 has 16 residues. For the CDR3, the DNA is TGTGCCACCAGCAGGGCTAGCGGGGGGAGCTCCTACGAGCAGTACTTC. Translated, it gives CATSRASGGSSYEQYF.

The CDR3 nucleotides read TGTGCCATCAAGACCCCCTCATCCGGGGAGCTGTTTTTT. Protein product: CAIKTPSSGELFF. The chain couples TRBV28 to TRBJ2-2; D not resolved. CDR1 is MDHEN and CDR2 is SYDVKM in the germline V gene. V shed 10 bases and J shed 6 bases, with 15 bases lying between them. This CDR3 is 13 amino acids long.

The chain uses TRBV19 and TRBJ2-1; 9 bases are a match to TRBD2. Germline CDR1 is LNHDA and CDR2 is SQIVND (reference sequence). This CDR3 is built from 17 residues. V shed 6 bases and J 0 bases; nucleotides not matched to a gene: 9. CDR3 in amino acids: CASRRGSGGGSYNEQFF. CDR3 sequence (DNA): TGTGCCAGTAGGCGGGGTAGCGGGGGAGGCTCCTACAATGAGCAGTTCTTC.

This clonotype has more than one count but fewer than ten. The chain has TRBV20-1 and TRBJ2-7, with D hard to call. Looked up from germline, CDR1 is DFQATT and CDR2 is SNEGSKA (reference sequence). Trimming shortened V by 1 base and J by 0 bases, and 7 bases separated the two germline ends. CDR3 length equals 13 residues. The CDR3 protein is CSARGLDSYEQYF. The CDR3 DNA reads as TGCAGTGCTAGAGGTTTGGACTCCTACGAGCAGTACTTC.

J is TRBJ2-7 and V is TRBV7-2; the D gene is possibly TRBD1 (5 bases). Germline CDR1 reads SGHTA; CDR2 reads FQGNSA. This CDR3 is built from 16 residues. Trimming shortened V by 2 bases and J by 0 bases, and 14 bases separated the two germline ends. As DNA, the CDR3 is TGTGCCAGCAGCTTAAGGGTGGGGCTCAGCTCCTACGAGCAGTACTTC. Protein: CASSLRVGLSSYEQYF.

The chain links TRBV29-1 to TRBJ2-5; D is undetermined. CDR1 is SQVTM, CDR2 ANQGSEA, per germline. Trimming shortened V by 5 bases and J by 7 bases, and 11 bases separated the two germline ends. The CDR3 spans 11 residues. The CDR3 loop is CSVLEVGTQYF. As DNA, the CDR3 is TGCAGCGTTCTCGAAGTTGGGACCCAGTACTTC. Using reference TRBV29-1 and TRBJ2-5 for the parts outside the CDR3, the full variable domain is SAVISQKPSRDICQRGTSLTIQCQVDSQVTMMFWYRQQPGQSLTLIATANQGSEATYESGFVIDKFPISRPNLTFSTLTVSNMSPEDSSIYLCSVLEVGTQYFGPGTRLLVL.

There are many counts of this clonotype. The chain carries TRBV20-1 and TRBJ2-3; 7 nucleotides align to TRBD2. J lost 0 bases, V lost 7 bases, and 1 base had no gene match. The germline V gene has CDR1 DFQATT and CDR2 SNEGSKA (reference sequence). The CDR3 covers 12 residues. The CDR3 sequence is CSGEGSTDTQYF. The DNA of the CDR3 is TGCAGTGGGGAGGGAAGCACAGATACGCAGTATTTT.

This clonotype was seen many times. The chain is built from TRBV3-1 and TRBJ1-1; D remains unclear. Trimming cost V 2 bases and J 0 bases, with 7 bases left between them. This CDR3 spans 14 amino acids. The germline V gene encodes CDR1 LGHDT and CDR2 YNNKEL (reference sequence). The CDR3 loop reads CASSQWQLNTEAFF. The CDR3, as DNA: TGTGCCAGCAGCCAATGGCAACTGAACACTGAAGCTTTCTTT.

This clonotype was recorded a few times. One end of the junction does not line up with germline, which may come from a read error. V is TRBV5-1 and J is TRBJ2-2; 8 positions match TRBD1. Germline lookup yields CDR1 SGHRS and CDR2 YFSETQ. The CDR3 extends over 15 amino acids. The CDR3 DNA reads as TGCGCCAGCAGCTTCCGGACAGGGAACCCCGGGGAGCTGTTTTTT. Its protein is CASSFRTGNPGELFF. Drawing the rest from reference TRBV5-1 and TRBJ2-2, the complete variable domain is KAGVTQTPRYLIKTRGQQVTLSCSPISGHRSVSWYQQTPGQGLQFLFEYFSETQRNKGNFPGRFSGRQFSNSRSEMNVSTLELGDSALYLCASSFRTGNPGELFFGEGSRLTVL.

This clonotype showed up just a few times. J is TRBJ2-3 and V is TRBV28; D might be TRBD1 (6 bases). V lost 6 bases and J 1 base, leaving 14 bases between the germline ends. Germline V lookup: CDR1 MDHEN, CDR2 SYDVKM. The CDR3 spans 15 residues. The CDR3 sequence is CASSSQDRGTDTQYF. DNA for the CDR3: TGTGCCAGCAGCTCTCAGGACAGAGGCACAGATACGCAGTATTTT.

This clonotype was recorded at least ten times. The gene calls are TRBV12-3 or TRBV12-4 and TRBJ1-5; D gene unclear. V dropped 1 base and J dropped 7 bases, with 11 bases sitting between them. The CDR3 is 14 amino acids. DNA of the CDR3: TGTGCCAGCAGTTTAGGGGTAGGGAGGCAGCCCCAGCATTTT. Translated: CASSLGVGRQPQHF.

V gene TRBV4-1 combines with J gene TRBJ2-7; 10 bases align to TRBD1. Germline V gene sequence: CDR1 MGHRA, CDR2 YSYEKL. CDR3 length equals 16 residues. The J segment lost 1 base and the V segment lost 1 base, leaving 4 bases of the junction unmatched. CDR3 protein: CASSQAWGQGSYEQYF. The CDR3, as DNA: TGCGCCAGCAGCCAAGCCTGGGGACAGGGGTCCTACGAGCAGTACTTC.

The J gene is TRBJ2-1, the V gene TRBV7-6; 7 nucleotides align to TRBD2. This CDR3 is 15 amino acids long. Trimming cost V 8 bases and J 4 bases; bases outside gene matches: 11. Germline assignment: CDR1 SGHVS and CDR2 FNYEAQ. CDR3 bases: TGTGCCAGCGGCCGGGGAGGGCCTAGGTACAATGAGCAGTTCTTC. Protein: CASGRGGPRYNEQFF.

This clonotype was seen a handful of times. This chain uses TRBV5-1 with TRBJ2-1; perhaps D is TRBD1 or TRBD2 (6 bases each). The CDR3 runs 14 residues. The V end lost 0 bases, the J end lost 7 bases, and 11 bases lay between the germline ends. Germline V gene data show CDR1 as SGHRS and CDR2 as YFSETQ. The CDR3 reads CASSLVPGANEQFF. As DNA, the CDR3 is TGCGCCAGCAGCTTGGTTCCGGGGGCGAATGAGCAGTTCTTC.

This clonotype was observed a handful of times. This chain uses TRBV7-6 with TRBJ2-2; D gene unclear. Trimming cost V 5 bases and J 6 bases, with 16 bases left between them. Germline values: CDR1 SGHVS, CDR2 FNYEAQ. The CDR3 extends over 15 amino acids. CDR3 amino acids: CASSRDAYGSGELFF. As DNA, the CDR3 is TGTGCCAGCAGCCGCGACGCATATGGGTCCGGGGAGCTGTTTTTT.

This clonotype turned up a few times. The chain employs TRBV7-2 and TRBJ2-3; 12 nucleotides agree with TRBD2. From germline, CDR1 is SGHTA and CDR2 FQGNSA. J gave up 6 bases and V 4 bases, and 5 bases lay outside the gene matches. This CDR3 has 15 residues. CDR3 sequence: CASSSSGRARDTQYF. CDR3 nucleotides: TGTGCCAGCAGCTCTAGCGGGAGGGCCAGGGATACGCAGTATTTT.

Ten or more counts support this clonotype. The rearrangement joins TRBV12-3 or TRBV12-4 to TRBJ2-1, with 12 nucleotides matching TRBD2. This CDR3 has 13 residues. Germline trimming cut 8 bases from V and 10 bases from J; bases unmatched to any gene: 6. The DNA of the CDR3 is TGTGCCAGCGCCGGACTAGCGGGATCCGAGCAGTTCTTC. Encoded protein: CASAGLAGSEQFF.

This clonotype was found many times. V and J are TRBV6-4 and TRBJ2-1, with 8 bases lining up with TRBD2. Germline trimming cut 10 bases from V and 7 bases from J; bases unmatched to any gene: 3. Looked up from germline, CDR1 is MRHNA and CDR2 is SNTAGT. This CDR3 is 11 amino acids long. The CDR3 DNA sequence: TGTGCCACCAGACTAGCGAATGAGCAGTTCTTC. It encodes CATRLANEQFF.

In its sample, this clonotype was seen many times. CDR3 bases: TGTGCCAGCAGCCTCGGGGGCGATCGGCCCCAGCATTTT. Its translation is CASSLGGDRPQHF. This chain joins TRBV12-3 or TRBV12-4 and TRBJ1-5, with D perhaps matching TRBD1 (6 bases). This CDR3 spans 13 amino acids. The V end lost 6 bases, the J end lost 9 bases, and 15 bases lay between the germline ends.

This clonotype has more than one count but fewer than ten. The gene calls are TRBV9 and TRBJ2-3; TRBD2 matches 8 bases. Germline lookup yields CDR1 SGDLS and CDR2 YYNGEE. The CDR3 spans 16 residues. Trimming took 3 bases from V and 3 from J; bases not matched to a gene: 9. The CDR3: CASSARGGAVTDTQYF. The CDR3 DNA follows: TGTGCCAGCAGCGCCCGGGGGGGAGCGGTGACAGATACGCAGTATTTT.

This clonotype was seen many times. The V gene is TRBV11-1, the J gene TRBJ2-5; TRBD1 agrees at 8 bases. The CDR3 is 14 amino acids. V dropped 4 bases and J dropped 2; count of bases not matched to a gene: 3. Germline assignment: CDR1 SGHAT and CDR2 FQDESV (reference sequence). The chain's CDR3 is CASSYNRGQETQYF. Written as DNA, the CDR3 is TGTGCCAGCAGCTACAACAGGGGGCAAGAGACCCAGTACTTC.